These T cell receptor beta chains were read from a single sample in a study of blood T cells in healthy people across ages. TCRdb ran MiXCR on the 5' RACE reads and lists one entry per CDR3 protein. The sample shows around 1,800,000 distinct CDR3 sequences, roughly two fifths of them seen only once. The sequenced sample was blood. The receptors here all came from a human donor in good health. The CDR3 runs from the conserved cysteine through the conserved F or W. The order of the fields is clone size, D gene, V gene, J gene, CDR3 DNA, CDR3 protein. A D gene is named only where the DNA matches it firmly. Expanded clones get a size class; other rows say once, few or many, or leave the size out.

clone_size: -
d_call: -
v_call: TRBV5-1
j_call: TRBJ1-5
cdr3_nt: TGCGCCTCCCGGGCAGACGGCAATCAGCCCCAGCATTTT
cdr3_aa: CASRADGNQPQHF

clone_size: -
d_call: TRBD2
v_call: TRBV7-9
j_call: TRBJ2-5
cdr3_nt: TGTGCCAGCAGCACGGGACTAGCGGGGGGGTTCCAAGAGACCCAGTACTTC
cdr3_aa: CASSTGLAGGFQETQYF

clone_size: -
d_call: -
v_call: TRBV20-1
j_call: TRBJ2-5
cdr3_nt: TGCAGTGCTAGAGCCCCGGGACTCCCATTTGGGACCCAGTACTTC
cdr3_aa: CSARAPGLPFGTQYF

clone_size: -
d_call: TRBD1
v_call: TRBV14
j_call: TRBJ2-1
cdr3_nt: TGTGCCAGCCTGAGAGAGGGGGCGTACAATGAGCAGTTCTTC
cdr3_aa: CASLREGAYNEQFF

clone_size: few
d_call: TRBD1
v_call: TRBV5-1
j_call: TRBJ2-7
cdr3_nt: TGCGCCAGCAGCCCGACGGACAGGGGACTCCACGAGCAGTACTTC
cdr3_aa: CASSPTDRGLHEQYF

clone_size: -
d_call: -
v_call: TRBV5-1
j_call: TRBJ2-1
cdr3_nt: TGCGCCAGCAGCTTGGCCGGTCTGGCGGGGGCCGGAGCGAATGAGCAGTTCTTC
cdr3_aa: CASSLAGLAGAGANEQFF

clone_size: -
d_call: -
v_call: TRBV7-2
j_call: TRBJ2-4
cdr3_nt: TGTGCCAGCAGCTTAAGGTCCGGGACCCCCGTCGGGCAGTACTTC
cdr3_aa: CASSLRSGTPVGQYF

clone_size: -
d_call: TRBD2
v_call: TRBV15
j_call: TRBJ2-5
cdr3_nt: TGTGCCACCAGCAGGGTATCCGGGACTAAAGAGACCCAGGACTTC
cdr3_aa: CATSRVSGTKETQDF

clone_size: -
d_call: -
v_call: TRBV25-1
j_call: TRBJ1-1
cdr3_nt: TGTGCCAGCAGTGAACGATGGGGCCTTGAAGCTTTCTTT
cdr3_aa: CASSERWGLEAFF

clone_size: -
d_call: -
v_call: TRBV6-6
j_call: TRBJ1-2
cdr3_nt: TGTGCCAGCAGTTACCCCGCCGGGGGAGCTAACTATGGCTTCACCTTC
cdr3_aa: CASSYPAGGANYGFTF

clone_size: once
d_call: TRBD2
v_call: TRBV6-5
j_call: TRBJ2-7
cdr3_nt: TGTGCCAGCAGTTCCACAAGAGGGACTAGACACCACTGGGAGCAGTACTTC
cdr3_aa: CASSSTRGTRHHWEQYF

clone_size: few
d_call: TRBD1
v_call: TRBV15
j_call: TRBJ2-5
cdr3_nt: TGTGCCACCAACCGACAGGGTCAAGAGACCCAGTACTTC
cdr3_aa: CATNRQGQETQYF

clone_size: -
d_call: -
v_call: TRBV5-1
j_call: TRBJ2-7
cdr3_nt: TGCGCCAGCAGTAGGGACCCGATGGCCTACGAGCAGTACTTC
cdr3_aa: CASSRDPMAYEQYF

clone_size: -
d_call: -
v_call: TRBV6-5
j_call: TRBJ2-5
cdr3_nt: TGTGCCAGCAGACCCGTCAAAGGGGGGGGACGGGAGACCCAGTACTTC
cdr3_aa: CASRPVKGGGRETQYF

clone_size: many
d_call: -
v_call: TRBV7-2
j_call: TRBJ1-2
cdr3_nt: TGTGCCAGCAGCTTAGTTTCCACTAACTATGGCTACACCTTC
cdr3_aa: CASSLVSTNYGYTF

clone_size: few
d_call: -
v_call: TRBV5-1
j_call: TRBJ2-1
cdr3_nt: TGCGCCAGCAGGGAACAGGGCCAATACAATGAGCAGTTCTTC
cdr3_aa: CASREQGQYNEQFF

clone_size: -
d_call: -
v_call: TRBV5-1
j_call: TRBJ2-7
cdr3_nt: TGCGCCAGCAGCTTGGACAGCCCGACCTACGAGCAGTACTTC
cdr3_aa: CASSLDSPTYEQYF

clone_size: few
d_call: TRBD2
v_call: TRBV10-3
j_call: TRBJ2-3
cdr3_nt: TGTGCCATCAGTGGGCTTAGCGGGTCCACAGATACGCAGTATTTT
cdr3_aa: CAISGLSGSTDTQYF

clone_size: few
d_call: TRBD2
v_call: TRBV5-1
j_call: TRBJ2-1
cdr3_nt: TGCGCCAGCAGCTTGGCCACTAGCGGGGGGGGACGGCAGTTCTTC
cdr3_aa: CASSLATSGGGRQFF

clone_size: -
d_call: -
v_call: TRBV29-1
j_call: TRBJ2-1
cdr3_nt: TGCAGCGTTGAGGGGGGCCCGGGGATAAGCTCCTACAATGAGCAGTTCTTC
cdr3_aa: CSVEGGPGISSYNEQFF

clone_size: few
d_call: TRBD2
v_call: TRBV4-3
j_call: TRBJ2-1
cdr3_nt: TGCGCCAGCGCTCTGGGCCCGGGGGGAGAACCAAGCTCCTACAATGAGCAGTTCTTC
cdr3_aa: CASALGPGGEPSSYNEQFF

clone_size: -
d_call: -
v_call: TRBV18
j_call: TRBJ2-1
cdr3_nt: TGTGCCAGCTCACCACTCCCCGCCCTTGGAGGGGGCGATGAGCAGTTCTTC
cdr3_aa: CASSPLPALGGGDEQFF

clone_size: -
d_call: -
v_call: TRBV6-6
j_call: TRBJ1-1
cdr3_nt: TGTGCCAGCAGTTACTCGATAGTGGGCACTGAAGCTTTCTTT
cdr3_aa: CASSYSIVGTEAFF

clone_size: -
d_call: -
v_call: TRBV7-9
j_call: TRBJ1-1
cdr3_nt: TGTGCCAGCAGGCTGATGAACACTGAAGCTTTCTTT
cdr3_aa: CASRLMNTEAFF

clone_size: -
d_call: -
v_call: TRBV6-2/TRBV6-3
j_call: TRBJ2-1
cdr3_nt: TGTGCCAGCAGCAGTTTCCGGGTTGATGAGCAGTTCTTC
cdr3_aa: CASSSFRVDEQFF

clone_size: few
d_call: TRBD1
v_call: TRBV29-1
j_call: TRBJ2-5
cdr3_nt: TGCAGCGTTGAAGGCTCCTGGGACAGCCACCAAGAGACCCAGTACTTC
cdr3_aa: CSVEGSWDSHQETQYF

clone_size: few
d_call: -
v_call: TRBV20-1
j_call: TRBJ1-1
cdr3_nt: TGCAGTGCTAGAAACGCTGAAGGGAACACTGAAGCTTTCTTT
cdr3_aa: CSARNAEGNTEAFF

clone_size: -
d_call: -
v_call: TRBV5-5
j_call: TRBJ2-1
cdr3_nt: TGTGCCAGCAGCTTGGGAGGGTTCTCCTACAATGAGCAGTTCTTC
cdr3_aa: CASSLGGFSYNEQFF

clone_size: -
d_call: TRBD2
v_call: TRBV6-2/TRBV6-3
j_call: TRBJ2-1
cdr3_nt: TGTGCCAGCAGGGGACTAGCGGGGGACTCCTACAATGAGCAGTTCTTC
cdr3_aa: CASRGLAGDSYNEQFF

clone_size: -
d_call: -
v_call: TRBV24-1
j_call: TRBJ1-2
cdr3_nt: TGTGCCACAAGGGGGGACGGGGCGAACTATGGCTACACCTTC
cdr3_aa: CATRGDGANYGYTF

clone_size: few
d_call: TRBD2
v_call: TRBV16
j_call: TRBJ2-7
cdr3_nt: TGTGCCAGCAGTCCAGCGGGACGGAACTACGAGCAGTACTTC
cdr3_aa: CASSPAGRNYEQYF

clone_size: -
d_call: -
v_call: TRBV20-1
j_call: TRBJ2-3
cdr3_nt: TGCAGTGCTTCTCCCACTAGTCCGATAAGGGATACGCAGTATTTT
cdr3_aa: CSASPTSPIRDTQYF

clone_size: few
d_call: -
v_call: TRBV7-2
j_call: TRBJ2-4
cdr3_nt: TGTGCCAGCAGCTTAACTTACGGGACACACTTAGCCAAAAACATTCAGTACTTC
cdr3_aa: CASSLTYGTHLAKNIQYF

clone_size: -
d_call: -
v_call: TRBV12-3/TRBV12-4
j_call: TRBJ2-3
cdr3_nt: TGTGCCAGCAGTCCAAGGCCTGGACAGTTTAAGAAGGCAGATACGCAGTATTTT
cdr3_aa: CASSPRPGQFKKADTQYF

clone_size: -
d_call: TRBD1
v_call: TRBV20-1
j_call: TRBJ1-4
cdr3_nt: TGCAGTGTGCGACAGGGGGCGCGTGAAAAACTGTTTTTT
cdr3_aa: CSVRQGAREKLFF

clone_size: -
d_call: -
v_call: TRBV3-1
j_call: TRBJ2-5
cdr3_nt: TGTGCCACTTCTGGAGAGGATCACCAAGAGACCCAGTACTTC
cdr3_aa: CATSGEDHQETQYF

clone_size: -
d_call: TRBD1
v_call: TRBV10-3
j_call: TRBJ2-3
cdr3_nt: TGTGCCACCACCCGGGACAGGGGAATGTCAGATACGCAGTATTTT
cdr3_aa: CATTRDRGMSDTQYF

clone_size: few
d_call: TRBD1
v_call: TRBV12-3/TRBV12-4
j_call: TRBJ2-1
cdr3_nt: TGTGCCAGCAGCCTCCCGGGACAGGGCGCCGTAGGGAGGGGTGAGCAGTTCTTC
cdr3_aa: CASSLPGQGAVGRGEQFF

clone_size: few
d_call: -
v_call: TRBV7-2
j_call: TRBJ2-7
cdr3_nt: TGTGCCAGCACCCACCTCTACGAGCAGTACTTC
cdr3_aa: CASTHLYEQYF

clone_size: -
d_call: -
v_call: TRBV20-1
j_call: TRBJ2-7
cdr3_nt: TGCAGTGTGGGACTCGCTACCACCTACGAGCAGTACTTC
cdr3_aa: CSVGLATTYEQYF